This TCR beta chain was captured by sequencing in a study of blood T cell repertoires in COVID-19. Original data processing: Reference gene primer amplification gave nucleated cell count estimates. Libraries were prepared by immunoSEQ multiplex PCR; TCRdb keeps only in-frame clonotypes and omits some of them. The V and J calls and clone size come from that table; D and trimming were worked out from the DNA. In the table there are tens of thousands of clones, around 84% of which are singletons. The germline gives CDR1 KGHSH, CDR2 LQKENI. This CDR3 contains 16 residues. V was trimmed by 3 bases and J by 1 base, leaving 13 bases between them.

The chain is built from TRBV18 and TRBJ1-3, with D maybe TRBD1 (5 bases). The material sequenced was peripheral blood. The clonotype originates from a woman of 80 years or more with COVID-19, enrolled during active disease. The CDR3 coding sequence is TGTGCCAGCTCACCTCCACTTCCAGGGTCTGGAAACACCATATATTTT. Amino acid sequence: CASSPPLPGSGNTIYF.